The 21 T cell receptor beta chains presented below share a single source sample, sequenced in a study of cytomegalovirus exposure and HLA in healthy donors. Researchers ran the PCR with 60 Vbeta and 13 Jbeta primers. The repertoire was sequenced with immunoSEQ multiplex PCR; TCRdb's copy has only in-frame clones and lacks some. The data show 210,000 or so clones, 77% seen once. Sample: PBMCs. Source of these receptors: a woman in her twenties or thirties in good health and CMV-seropositive.

The gene calls are TRBV30 and TRBJ1-1, with D uncertain. Trimming removed 4 bases at V and 0 bases at J, with 12 bases between. The CDR3 runs 14 residues. Germline V CDR1 and CDR2: GTSNPN, SVGIG (reference sequence). The CDR3 bases are TGTGCCTGGATTGGGAGATCCATGAACACTGAAGCTTTCTTT. This sequence encodes CAWIGRSMNTEAFF.

This sequence joins TRBV9 and TRBJ1-2; D is possibly TRBD1 (5 bases). This CDR3 is 13 amino acids long. The V gene lost 4 bases and the J gene lost 2 bases, with 9 bases spanning the gap. Per the germline V gene, CDR1 is SGDLS and CDR2 is YYNGEE. The chain's CDR3 is CASSPPGNYGYTF. The CDR3 DNA reads TGTGCCAGCAGCCCCCCAGGGAACTATGGCTACACCTTC.

The rearrangement joins TRBV10-2 to TRBJ2-5, with 13 bases matching TRBD2. The J call is doubtful: the DNA matches TRBJ2-7 better. This CDR3 is 14 amino acids long. The germline gives CDR1 WSHSY, CDR2 SAAADI. The CDR3 coding sequence is TGCGCCTCCACCGGGACTAGCGGGAATAACGAGCAGTACTTC. It codes for CASTGTSGNNEQYF.

The chain links TRBV7-9 to TRBJ2-3; D gene uncertain. Trimming pared 4 bases from V and 2 bases from J, leaving 4 bases between. CDR3 length: 12 residues. Germline CDR1 and CDR2: SEHNR and FQNEAQ (reference sequence). In DNA form, the CDR3 reads TGTGCCAGCAGCTCTACCACAGATACGCAGTATTTT. Amino acid sequence: CASSSTTDTQYF.

V is TRBV5-4 and J is TRBJ1-2, with a tentative D call TRBD1 (5 bases). This CDR3 is built from 12 residues. Germline V gene sequence: CDR1 SGHNT, CDR2 YYREEE (reference sequence). V lost 0 bases to trimming and J lost 8 bases, with 8 bases between them. CDR3 in amino acids: CASSLVGGGYTF. The CDR3 DNA reads as TGTGCCAGCAGCTTGGTTGGGGGGGGCTACACCTTC.

V gene TRBV10-1 combines with J gene TRBJ2-3; tentatively, D is TRBD1 (6 bases). Trimming cost V 4 bases and J 0 bases, with 17 bases left between them. In germline, CDR1 is WNHNN, CDR2 SYGVQD (reference sequence). This CDR3 is built from 17 residues. CDR3 sequence reads: CASSGSPDSPSTDTQYF. The CDR3 DNA follows: TGCGCCAGCAGTGGATCCCCGGACAGCCCTAGCACAGATACGCAGTATTTT.

The chain links TRBV19 to TRBJ2-1; 11 bases agree with TRBD1. The ends lost 10 bases at V and 5 bases at J; junction bases unmatched: 4. The CDR3 sequence is 13 residues long. The germline gives CDR1 LNHDA, CDR2 SQIVND (reference sequence). The CDR3 protein is CATEDRGHNEQFF. In DNA form, the CDR3 reads TGTGCCACTGAGGACAGGGGGCACAATGAGCAGTTCTTC.

CDR3 residues: CASSADSYANYGYTF. The CDR3 bases are TGTGCCAGCAGCGCGGACAGCTACGCTAACTATGGCTACACCTTC. The chain recombines TRBV5-8 with TRBJ1-2, with D tentatively TRBD1 (6 bases). Germline V gives CDR1 SGHTS, CDR2 YDEGEE. Trimming shortened V by 4 bases and J by 0 bases, and 13 bases separated the two germline ends. This CDR3 is built from 15 residues.

The V and J genes are TRBV4-3 and TRBJ1-3; D call uncertain. This CDR3 contains 15 residues. In germline, CDR1 is LGHNA, CDR2 YSLEER. V lost 0 bases and J 4 bases, leaving 10 bases between the germline ends. The CDR3 region is CASSQDPLRGNTIYF. The CDR3 DNA follows: TGCGCCAGCAGCCAAGATCCGCTCAGGGGAAACACCATATATTTT.

There are a few counts of this clone. The rearrangement links TRBV5-6 to TRBJ2-7; 7 bases map to TRBD1. Germline values: CDR1 SGHDT, CDR2 YYEEEE. Losses at the gene ends were 1 base for V and 7 bases for J; bases not matched to a gene: 8. The CDR3 is 14 residues long. CDR3 DNA sequence: TGTGCCAGCAGCTTGAAGTTGACAGGGCAAGAGCAGTACTTC. Its protein product is CASSLKLTGQEQYF.

The V and J genes are TRBV9 and TRBJ1-6; D is undetermined. The CDR3 consists of 15 residues. V was trimmed by 4 bases and J by 8 bases, leaving 16 bases between them. Germline assignment: CDR1 SGDLS and CDR2 YYNGEE. CDR3 in DNA: TGTGCCAGCAGCTCCACGGCCGCCCGGGATTCACCCCTCCACTTT. Its translation: CASSSTAARDSPLHF.

The CDR3 region has the DNA TGTGCCAGCAGCTTAGTGGCAGGGGCGAACACTGAAGCTTTCTTT. This codes for CASSLVAGANTEAFF. The genes are TRBV7-2 and TRBJ1-1, with a weak D call TRBD1 (6 bases). The CDR3 covers 15 residues. Trimming took 1 base from V and 1 from J, leaving 10 bases between them. Germline V gives CDR1 SGHTA, CDR2 FQGNSA. The full variable domain, rest sourced from reference TRBV7-2 and TRBJ1-1, is GAGVSQSPSNKVTEKGKDVELRCDPISGHTALYWYRQSLGQGLEFLIYFQGNSAPDKSGLPSDRFSAERTGGSVSTLTIQRTQQEDSAVYLCASSLVAGANTEAFFGQGTRLTVV.

The chain is built from TRBV7-9 and TRBJ2-3; D unclear. This CDR3 comprises 13 residues. Germline V gene data show CDR1 as SEHNR and CDR2 as FQNEAQ (reference sequence). V was cut by 1 base and J by 6 bases, with 8 bases left in between. This chain's CDR3 is CASSLVPVDTQYF. The CDR3 nucleotides read TGTGCCAGCAGCTTAGTCCCCGTGGATACGCAGTATTTT.

V gene TRBV5-6 combines with J gene TRBJ2-2; D gene uncertain. Germline CDR1 SGHDT, CDR2 YYEEEE. The germline V and J ends were trimmed by 0 bases and 1 base, with 7 bases remaining between them. The CDR3 consists of 15 residues. The CDR3 nucleotides are TGTGCCAGCAGCTTGGAAGCTAGGAACACCGGGGAGCTGTTTTTT. Its protein product is CASSLEARNTGELFF.

For the CDR3, the DNA is TGCGCCAGCAGCTTCGGACAGGGGGCAGCTGGAAACACCATATATTTT. Translation: CASSFGQGAAGNTIYF. The V gene is TRBV5-1, the J gene TRBJ1-3; TRBD1 agrees at 11 bases. V dropped 2 bases and J dropped 2; count of bases not matched to a gene: 3. This CDR3 region has 16 residues. Germline-derived CDR1 and CDR2 are SGHRS and YFSETQ.

The count of this clone is one. The junction departs from germline at one end; a sequencing error may be responsible. The rearrangement links TRBV7-7 to TRBJ2-5, with 12 bases aligning to TRBD1. This CDR3 has 15 amino acids. From germline, CDR1 is SSHAT and CDR2 FNYEAQ (reference sequence). The CDR3 here is CASSLGTGGVETQYF. As DNA, the CDR3 is TGTGCTAGCAGCTTAGGGACAGGGGGCGTTGAGACCCAGTACTTC.

This clone was found a few times. The rearrangement links TRBV4-1 to TRBJ2-4; 7 nucleotides align to TRBD2. CDR1 and CDR2 from the germline V gene are MGHRA and YSYEKL. The CDR3 is 16 residues long. V trimming: 0 bases; J trimming: 8 bases; junction bases outside the gene matches: 10. This CDR3 reads CASSQEGGGGVDIQYF. CDR3 nucleotides: TGCGCCAGCAGCCAAGAGGGCGGGGGTGGGGTAGACATTCAGTACTTC.

The chain couples TRBV7-2 to TRBJ1-1; the D is unclear. The CDR3 runs 13 residues. Deletions cut 5 bases from V and 0 bases from J, with 7 bases between. Germline V gene lookup returns CDR1 SGHTA and CDR2 FQGNSA. The CDR3 coding sequence is TGTGCCAGCAGCCCGTACATGAACACTGAAGCTTTCTTT. Its translation is CASSPYMNTEAFF.

This clone came up a few times. The chain employs TRBV4-1 and TRBJ1-1; 10 nucleotides align to TRBD1. Germline CDR1 reads MGHRA; CDR2 reads YSYEKL. The V gene end was trimmed by 4 bases and the J gene end by 4 bases; junction bases not matched to a gene: 12. The CDR3 sequence is 17 residues long. CDR3 DNA: TGCGCCAGCAGCCCACTACCGGGACAGGGGTTGGGCACTGAAGCTTTCTTT. This translates into CASSPLPGQGLGTEAFF.

The chain employs TRBV7-8 and TRBJ2-6; D possibly corresponds to TRBD1 (6 bases). V dropped 9 bases and J dropped 2 bases, with 17 bases sitting between them. Germline CDR1 SGHVS, CDR2 FQNEAQ. The CDR3 spans 16 residues. The CDR3 is CASMGHRTTGANVLTF. The CDR3, as DNA: TGTGCCAGTATGGGACATCGAACTACTGGGGCCAACGTCCTGACTTTC.

This rearrangement joins TRBV28 to TRBJ2-7; 7 bases map to TRBD2. This CDR3 region has 14 residues. Germline V gene sequence: CDR1 MDHEN, CDR2 SYDVKM. With V trimmed by 2 bases and J by 3 bases, 4 bases remained unmatched. CDR3 in amino acids: CASSLAAGVYEQYF. CDR3 bases: TGTGCCAGCAGTTTAGCTGCGGGAGTCTACGAGCAGTACTTC.